A single sample gave rise to the 14 T cell receptor beta chains below, sequenced in a study of OX40 agonist ivuxolimab in advanced cancers. The library came from the immunoSEQ multiplex PCR assay. The immuneACCESS repertoire file appears here via TCRdb, limited to in-frame rearrangements. These files lack a portion of the clones; in checked studies, under half of the deficit traces to unresolved V genes, and the cause of the others is not known. This sample comprises some 39,000 clones, around 85% of them detected only once. The leading ten clones occupy roughly 11% of the sample. The specimen was CD4+ or CD8+ T cells sorted from blood, collected in a trial of the OX40 agonist ivuxolimab. The receptors stem from an adult with an advanced solid tumor such as melanoma, head and neck, liver or kidney cancer.

The chain recombines TRBV9 with TRBJ2-7, with 10 nucleotides matching TRBD2. CDR1 SGDLS and CDR2 YYNGEE come from the germline V gene. The CDR3 has 16 residues. V shed 5 bases, J shed 5 bases, and the junction held 13 bases outside the gene matches. CDR3 sequence reads: CASSALAGNVVDEQYF. For the CDR3, the DNA is TGTGCCAGCAGTGCACTAGCGGGGAACGTGGTAGACGAGCAGTACTTC.

The V gene is TRBV12-5, the J gene TRBJ2-3, with 9 bases matching TRBD1. CDR3 length equals 15 residues. Trimming removed 5 bases from V and 2 bases from J; junction bases left unmatched: 5. Germline V CDR1 and CDR2: LGHNT, FRNRAP. The CDR3 protein is CASGLGQGNTDTQYF. The CDR3 region has the DNA TGTGCTAGTGGTCTAGGACAGGGGAACACAGATACGCAGTATTTT.

The chain joins TRBV19 to TRBJ1-2, with 8 positions matching TRBD1. V shed 10 bases and J 4 bases; nucleotides not matched to a gene: 8. The CDR3 covers 13 residues. Germline CDR1 reads LNHDA; CDR2 reads SQIVND (reference sequence). The CDR3 sequence: CATIRGTGYGYTF. The CDR3 nucleotides read TGTGCCACCATTAGGGGGACAGGCTATGGCTACACCTTC.

This sequence joins TRBV15 and TRBJ2-1; 8 bases align to TRBD1. This CDR3 spans 16 amino acids. Germline trimming cut 1 base from V and 2 bases from J; bases unmatched to any gene: 4. Germline values: CDR1 LNHNV, CDR2 YYDKDF (reference sequence). This chain's CDR3 is CATSRARTGTYNEQFF. CDR3 in DNA: TGTGCCACCAGCAGAGCGAGGACAGGGACCTACAATGAGCAGTTCTTC.

In DNA form, the CDR3 reads TGTGCCTGGAGTCGACAGCCGAATCAGCCCCAGCATTTT. Protein: CAWSRQPNQPQHF. V is TRBV30 and J is TRBJ1-5; TRBD1 might be the D (5 bases). Trimming removed 2 bases from V and 4 bases from J, with 9 bases in between. The CDR3 length is 13 residues. Germline CDR1 reads GTSNPN; CDR2 reads SVGIG (reference sequence).

Only one count was recorded for this clone. This chain joins TRBV4-2 and TRBJ2-5; 14 bases match TRBD2. Matching the DNA end better, TRBJ2-7 makes the J call doubtful. The CDR3 consists of 17 residues. The germline CDR1 and CDR2 sequences are LGHNA and YNFKEQ. Here the CDR3 reads CASSPSGLAGVSYEQYF. The CDR3 DNA is TGTGCCAGCAGCCCGTCGGGACTAGCGGGGGTGTCCTACGAGCAGTACTTC.

The chain carries TRBV7-9 and TRBJ2-7; no clear D. Germline V CDR1 and CDR2: SEHNR, FQNEAQ (reference sequence). The CDR3 is made up of 12 amino acids. Trimming took 0 bases from V and 5 from J, leaving 5 bases between them. The CDR3 nucleotides are TGTGCCAGCAGCTTAGCTTTCCACGAGCAGTACTTC. This translates into CASSLAFHEQYF.

The chain couples TRBV10-3 to TRBJ2-2; a possible D gene is TRBD2 (6 bases). CDR1 and CDR2 from the germline V gene are ENHRY and SYGVKD. V gave up 10 bases and J gave up 6 bases, with 15 bases separating them. The CDR3 covers 13 residues. CDR3 sequence (DNA): TGTGCCACGCGTTGGGACTCGGCCGGGGAGCTGTTTTTT. Encoded protein: CATRWDSAGELFF.

The chain employs TRBV11-1 and TRBJ1-1; perhaps TRBD1 as D (5 bases). This CDR3 region has 13 residues. Trimming took 6 bases from V and 0 from J, leaving 8 bases between them. The germline gives CDR1 SGHAT, CDR2 FQDESV (reference sequence). The CDR3 protein is CASRQELNTEAFF. As DNA, the CDR3 is TGTGCCAGCAGACAGGAATTGAACACTGAAGCTTTCTTT.

V gene TRBV5-6 combines with J gene TRBJ2-1; no firm D call. V shed 4 bases and J shed 0 bases, with 17 bases lying between them. The CDR3 consists of 17 residues. CDR1 SGHDT and CDR2 YYEEEE come from the germline V gene. As DNA, the CDR3 is TGTGCCAGCAGCAGCGAATCGGGCATTAGCTCCTACAATGAGCAGTTCTTC. Translating gives CASSSESGISSYNEQFF.

This clone turned up a few times. The chain carries TRBV4-1 and TRBJ1-2, with D maybe TRBD1 (5 bases). The CDR3 is 13 amino acids. Germline lookup yields CDR1 MGHRA and CDR2 YSYEKL. Deletions cut 0 bases from V and 4 bases from J, with 6 bases between. The CDR3 bases are TGCGCCAGCAGCCAAGAAGGGGCCTATGGCTACACCTTC. Encoded protein: CASSQEGAYGYTF.

This clone turned up a few times. V is TRBV5-6 and J is TRBJ1-3; D call uncertain. Germline loops: CDR1 SGHDT, CDR2 YYEEEE. Deletions cut 5 bases from V and 4 bases from J, with 10 bases between. This CDR3 has 13 amino acids. CDR3 residues: CASSRFTGNTIYF. CDR3 nucleotide sequence: TGTGCCAGCAGTAGGTTTACCGGAAACACCATATATTTT.

This clone occurred once. The rearrangement links TRBV19 to TRBJ2-7; 7 bases are a match to TRBD1. Germline V CDR1 and CDR2: LNHDA, SQIVND (reference sequence). V lost 4 bases, J lost 3 bases, and 6 bases stayed unmatched. CDR3 length: 14 amino acids. CDR3 sequence: CASSNRGNVYEQYF. The CDR3 nucleotides are TGTGCCAGTAGTAACAGGGGTAACGTCTACGAGCAGTACTTC.

The rearrangement uses TRBV4-1 and TRBJ1-1; no clear D. The CDR3 is 13 amino acids. Germline V gene lookup returns CDR1 MGHRA and CDR2 YSYEKL. Trimming cost V 2 bases and J 0 bases, with 4 bases left between them. DNA of the CDR3: TGCGCCAGCAGCCAAATCATGAACACTGAAGCTTTCTTT. Residues: CASSQIMNTEAFF.